This T cell receptor (beta chain) was captured in a study of shared clonotypes between healthy human individuals. This CDR3 has 13 residues. Germline-derived CDR1 and CDR2 are MNHEY and SVGAGI. Trimming cost V 0 bases and J 7 bases, with 6 bases left between them. Selected positively for CCR7 and CD45RO-negative, naive CD8 cells excluded terminally differentiated effector memory CD45RA+ cells. TCRdb's table, derived via immunoSEQ multiplex PCR, lists solely in-frame clones and lacks some. The sample has about 580,000 clones, about 98% seen once. The receptor comes from a man aged 30 to 39 in good health. The sequenced sample was naive CD8+ T cells sorted from blood. This rearrangement joins TRBV6-5 to TRBJ2-2; D call uncertain. The DNA for the CDR3 is TGTGCCAGCAGTTACTCTCCTTACGGGGAGCTGTTTTTT. Residues: CASSYSPYGELFF.